A single T cell receptor beta chain is shown here with its context. This specimen belongs to a study of control samples from healthy donors and cancer patients. Generated by immunoSEQ multiplex PCR, the TCRdb table keeps only in-frame clones and is missing some. This table has tens of thousands of clones, around 91% appearing once. This CDR3 is 14 amino acids long. Germline values: CDR1 SGHVS, CDR2 FQNEAQ. The V and J ends lost 1 base and 2 bases respectively, with 5 bases between them. This rearrangement joins TRBV7-8 to TRBJ1-4; D gene ambiguous. Source material: blood. The source of this sequence is a man in his fifties or sixties in good health. The CDR3 protein is CASSLDATNEKLFF. In DNA, the CDR3 is TGTGCCAGCAGCTTAGATGCGACTAATGAAAAACTGTTTTTT. The whole variable domain, remainder taken from reference TRBV7-8 and TRBJ1-4, is GAGVSQSPRYKVAKRGQDVALRCDPISGHVSLFWYQQALGQGPEFLTYFQNEAQLDKSGLPSDRFFAERPEGSVSTLKIQRTQQEDSAVYLCASSLDATNEKLFFGSGTQLSVL.